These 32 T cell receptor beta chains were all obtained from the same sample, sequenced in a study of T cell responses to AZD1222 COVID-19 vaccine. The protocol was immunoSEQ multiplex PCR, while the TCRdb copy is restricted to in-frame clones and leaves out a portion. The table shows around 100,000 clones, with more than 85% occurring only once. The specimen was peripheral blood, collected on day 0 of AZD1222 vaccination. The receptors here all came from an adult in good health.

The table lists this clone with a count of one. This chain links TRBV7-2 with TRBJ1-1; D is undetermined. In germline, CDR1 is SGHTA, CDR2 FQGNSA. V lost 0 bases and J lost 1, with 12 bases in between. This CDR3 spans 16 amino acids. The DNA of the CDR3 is TGTGCCAGCAGCTTAGCTCTCACAAAACGGAACACTGAAGCTTTCTTT. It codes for CASSLALTKRNTEAFF.

CDR3 DNA: TGTGCCAGCAGCCCTAGTGGGGCCAACGTCCTGACTTTC. Translation: CASSPSGANVLTF. The J gene is TRBJ2-6, the V gene TRBV11-3; D unresolved. This CDR3 region has 13 residues. Germline CDR1 reads SGHNT; CDR2 reads YENEEA. The V and J ends lost 5 bases and 3 bases respectively, with 5 bases between them.

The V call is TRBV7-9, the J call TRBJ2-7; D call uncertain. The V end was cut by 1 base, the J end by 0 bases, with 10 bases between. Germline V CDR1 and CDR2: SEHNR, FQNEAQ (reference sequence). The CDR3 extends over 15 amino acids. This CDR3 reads CASSLVPGSSYEQYF. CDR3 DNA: TGTGCCAGCAGCTTAGTCCCGGGCAGCTCCTACGAGCAGTACTTC.

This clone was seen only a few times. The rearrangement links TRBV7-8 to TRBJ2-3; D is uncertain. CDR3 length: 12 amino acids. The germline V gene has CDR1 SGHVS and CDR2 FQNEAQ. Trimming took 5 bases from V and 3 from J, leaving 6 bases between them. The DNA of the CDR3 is TGTGCCAGCAGCCCAGTGACAGATACGCAGTATTTT. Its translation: CASSPVTDTQYF.

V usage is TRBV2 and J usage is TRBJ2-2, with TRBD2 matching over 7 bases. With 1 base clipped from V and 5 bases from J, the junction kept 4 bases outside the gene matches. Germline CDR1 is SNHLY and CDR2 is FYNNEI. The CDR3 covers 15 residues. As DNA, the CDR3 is TGTGCCAGCAGTGAAGTTGGGGGAGGGACCGGGGAGCTGTTTTTT. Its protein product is CASSEVGGGTGELFF.

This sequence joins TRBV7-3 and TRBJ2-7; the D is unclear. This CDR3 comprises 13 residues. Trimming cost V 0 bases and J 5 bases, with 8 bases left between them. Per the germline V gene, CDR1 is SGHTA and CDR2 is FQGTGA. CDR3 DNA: TGTGCCAGCAGCTTAACGAGGACGAACGAGCAGTACTTC. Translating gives CASSLTRTNEQYF.

The CDR3 sequence: CASSHVGEGYGYTF. The CDR3 coding sequence is TGTGCCAGCAGCCACGTCGGGGAGGGCTATGGCTACACCTTC. The rearrangement uses TRBV4-2 and TRBJ1-2, with D uncertain. CDR1 LGHNA and CDR2 YNFKEQ come from the germline V gene. Trimming stripped 3 bases from V and 4 bases from J, with 12 bases between. The CDR3 is made up of 14 amino acids.

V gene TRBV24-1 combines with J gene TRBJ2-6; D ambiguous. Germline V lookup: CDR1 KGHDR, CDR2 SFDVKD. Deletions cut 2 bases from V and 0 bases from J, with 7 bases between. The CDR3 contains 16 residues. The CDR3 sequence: CATSDSPSSGANVLTF. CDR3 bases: TGTGCCACCAGTGATTCACCCAGCTCTGGGGCCAACGTCCTGACTTTC.

CDR3 coding DNA: TGTGCCAGCAGCGATGGGACTAGCGTCTACAATGAGCAGTTCTTC. Its protein product is CASSDGTSVYNEQFF. This rearrangement joins TRBV3-1 (or the pseudogene TRBV3-2) to TRBJ2-1, with TRBD2 matching over 10 bases. The CDR3 is 15 amino acids. Germline V gene data show CDR1 as LGHDT and CDR2 as YNNKEL (reference sequence). With V trimmed by 5 bases and J by 3 bases, 4 bases remained unmatched.

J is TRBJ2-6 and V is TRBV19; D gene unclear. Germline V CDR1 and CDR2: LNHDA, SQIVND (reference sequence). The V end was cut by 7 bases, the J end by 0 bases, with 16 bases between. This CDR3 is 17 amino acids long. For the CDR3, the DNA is TGTGCCAGTACTCCAGTCCTAAAAACCTCTGGGGCCAACGTCCTGACTTTC. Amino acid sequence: CASTPVLKTSGANVLTF.

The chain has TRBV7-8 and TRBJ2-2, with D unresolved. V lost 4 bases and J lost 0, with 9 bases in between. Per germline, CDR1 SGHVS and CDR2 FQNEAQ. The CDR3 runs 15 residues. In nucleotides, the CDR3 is TGTGCCAGCAGCTGGGGATTCGCGAACACCGGGGAGCTGTTTTTT. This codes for CASSWGFANTGELFF. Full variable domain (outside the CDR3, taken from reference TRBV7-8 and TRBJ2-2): GAGVSQSPRYKVAKRGQDVALRCDPISGHVSLFWYQQALGQGPEFLTYFQNEAQLDKSGLPSDRFFAERPEGSVSTLKIQRTQQEDSAVYLCASSWGFANTGELFFGEGSRLTVL.

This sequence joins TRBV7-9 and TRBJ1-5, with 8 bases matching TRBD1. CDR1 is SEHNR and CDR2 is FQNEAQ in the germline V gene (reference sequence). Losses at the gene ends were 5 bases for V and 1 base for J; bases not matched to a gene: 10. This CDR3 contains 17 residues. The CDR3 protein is CASSPPGGQGSNQPQHF. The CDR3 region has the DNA TGTGCCAGCAGCCCCCCAGGTGGACAGGGAAGCAATCAGCCCCAGCATTTT.

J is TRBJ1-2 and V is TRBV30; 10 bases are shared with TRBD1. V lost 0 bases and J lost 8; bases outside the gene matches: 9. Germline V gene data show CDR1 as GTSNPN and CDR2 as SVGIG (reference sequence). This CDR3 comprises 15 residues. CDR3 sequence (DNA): TGTGCCTGGAGTGTTGGGGACAGGGGATTCGGGGGCTACACCTTC. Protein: CAWSVGDRGFGGYTF. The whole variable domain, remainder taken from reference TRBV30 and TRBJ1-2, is SQTIHQWPATLVQPVGSPLSLECTVEGTSNPNLYWYRQAAGRGLQLLFYSVGIGQISSEVPQNLSASRPQDRQFILSSKKLLLSDSGFYLCAWSVGDRGFGGYTFGSGTRLTVV.

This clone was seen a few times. This CDR3 is CASSLFLSGGNEKLFF. The CDR3 coding sequence is TGTGCCAGCAGCTTATTTTTATCAGGGGGGAATGAAAAACTGTTTTTT. The chain couples TRBV7-2 to TRBJ1-4; 7 nucleotides line up with TRBD1. V lost 2 bases and J lost 5; bases outside the gene matches: 8. CDR1 and CDR2 from the germline V gene are SGHTA and FQGNSA. The CDR3 runs to 16 residues. Full variable domain (outside the CDR3, taken from reference TRBV7-2 and TRBJ1-4): GAGVSQSPSNKVTEKGKDVELRCDPISGHTALYWYRQSLGQGLEFLIYFQGNSAPDKSGLPSDRFSAERTGGSVSTLTIQRTQQEDSAVYLCASSLFLSGGNEKLFFGSGTQLSVL.

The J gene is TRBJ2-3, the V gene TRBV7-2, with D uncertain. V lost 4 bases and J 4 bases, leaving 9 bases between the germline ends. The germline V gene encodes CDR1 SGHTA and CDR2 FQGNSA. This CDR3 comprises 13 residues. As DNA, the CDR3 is TGTGCCAGCAGCTCAAATCCGTCAGATACGCAGTATTTT. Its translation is CASSSNPSDTQYF.

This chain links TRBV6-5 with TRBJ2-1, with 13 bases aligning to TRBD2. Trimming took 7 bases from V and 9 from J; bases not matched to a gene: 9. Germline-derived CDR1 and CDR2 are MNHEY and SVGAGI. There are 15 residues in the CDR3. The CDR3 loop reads CASTALAGGEGEQFF. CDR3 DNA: TGTGCCAGCACCGCACTAGCGGGAGGGGAGGGTGAGCAGTTCTTC.

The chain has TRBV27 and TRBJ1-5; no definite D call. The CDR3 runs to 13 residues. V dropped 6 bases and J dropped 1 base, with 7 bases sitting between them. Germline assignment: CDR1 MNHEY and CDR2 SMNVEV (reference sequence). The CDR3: CASSRVSNQPQHF. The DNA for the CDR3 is TGTGCCAGCAGCAGAGTAAGCAATCAGCCCCAGCATTTT.

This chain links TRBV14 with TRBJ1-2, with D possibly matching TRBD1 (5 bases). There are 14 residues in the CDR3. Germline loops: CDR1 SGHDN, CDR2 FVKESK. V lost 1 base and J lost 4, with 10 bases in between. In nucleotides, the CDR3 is TGTGCCAGCAGCCAAGTTCGGGGCGGCTATGGCTACACCTTC. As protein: CASSQVRGGYGYTF.

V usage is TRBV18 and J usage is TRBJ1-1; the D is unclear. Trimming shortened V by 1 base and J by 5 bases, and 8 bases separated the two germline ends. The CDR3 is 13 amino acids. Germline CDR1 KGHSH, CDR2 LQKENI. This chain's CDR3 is CASSPRMDTEAFF. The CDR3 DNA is TGTGCCAGCTCACCACGTATGGATACTGAAGCTTTCTTT.

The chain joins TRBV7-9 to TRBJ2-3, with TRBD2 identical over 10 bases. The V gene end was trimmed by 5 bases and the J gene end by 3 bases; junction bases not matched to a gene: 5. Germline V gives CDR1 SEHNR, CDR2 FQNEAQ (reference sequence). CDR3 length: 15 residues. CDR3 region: CASSLSGGWTDTQYF. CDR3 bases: TGTGCCAGCAGCCTTAGCGGGGGGTGGACAGATACGCAGTATTTT.

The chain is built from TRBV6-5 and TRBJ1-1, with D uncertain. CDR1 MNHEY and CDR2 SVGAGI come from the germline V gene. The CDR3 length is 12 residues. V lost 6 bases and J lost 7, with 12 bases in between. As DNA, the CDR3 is TGTGCCAGCAGCCGCAGTAGGCTTGAAGCTTTCTTT. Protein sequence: CASSRSRLEAFF.

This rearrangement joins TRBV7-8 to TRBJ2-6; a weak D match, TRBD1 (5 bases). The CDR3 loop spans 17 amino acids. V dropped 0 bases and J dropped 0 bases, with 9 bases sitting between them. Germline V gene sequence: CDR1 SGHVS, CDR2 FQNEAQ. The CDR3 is CASSLATGFSGANVLTF. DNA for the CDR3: TGTGCCAGCAGCTTAGCCACAGGTTTCTCTGGGGCCAACGTCCTGACTTTC. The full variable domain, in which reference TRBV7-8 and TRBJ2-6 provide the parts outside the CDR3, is GAGVSQSPRYKVAKRGQDVALRCDPISGHVSLFWYQQALGQGPEFLTYFQNEAQLDKSGLPSDRFFAERPEGSVSTLKIQRTQQEDSAVYLCASSLATGFSGANVLTFGAGSRLTVL.

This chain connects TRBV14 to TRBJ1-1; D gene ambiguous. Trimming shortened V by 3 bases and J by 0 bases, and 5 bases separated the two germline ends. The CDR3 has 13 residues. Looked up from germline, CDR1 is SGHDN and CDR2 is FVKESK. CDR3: CASSQNMNTEAFF. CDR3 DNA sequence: TGTGCCAGCAGCCAGAACATGAACACTGAAGCTTTCTTT.

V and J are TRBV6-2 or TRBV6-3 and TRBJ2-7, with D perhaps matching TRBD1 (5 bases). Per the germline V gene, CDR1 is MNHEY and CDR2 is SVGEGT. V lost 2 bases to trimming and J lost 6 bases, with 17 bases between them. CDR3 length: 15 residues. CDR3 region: CASSYHTQAAVEQYF. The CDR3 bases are TGTGCCAGCAGTTACCACACACAGGCTGCGGTCGAGCAGTACTTC.

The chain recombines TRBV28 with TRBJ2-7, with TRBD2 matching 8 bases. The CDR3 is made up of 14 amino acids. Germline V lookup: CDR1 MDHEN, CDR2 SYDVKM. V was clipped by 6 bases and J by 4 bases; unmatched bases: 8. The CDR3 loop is CASRVSGVGYEQYF. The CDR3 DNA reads TGTGCCAGCAGGGTTAGCGGGGTGGGGTACGAGCAGTACTTC.

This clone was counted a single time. The CDR3 protein is CASSEEMTGTGGGYTF. The CDR3 region has the DNA TGTGCCAGCAGTGAAGAGATGACCGGGACAGGTGGCGGCTACACCTTC. V is TRBV2 and J is TRBJ1-2, with TRBD1 identical over 8 bases. In germline, CDR1 is SNHLY, CDR2 FYNNEI. The ends lost 1 base at V and 8 bases at J; junction bases unmatched: 12. This CDR3 comprises 16 residues. Full variable domain (missing parts from reference TRBV2 and TRBJ1-2): EPEVTQTPSHQVTQMGQEVILRCVPISNHLYFYWYRQILGQKVEFLVSFYNNEISEKSEIFDDQFSVERPDGSNFTLKIRSTKLEDSAMYFCASSEEMTGTGGGYTFGSGTRLTVV.

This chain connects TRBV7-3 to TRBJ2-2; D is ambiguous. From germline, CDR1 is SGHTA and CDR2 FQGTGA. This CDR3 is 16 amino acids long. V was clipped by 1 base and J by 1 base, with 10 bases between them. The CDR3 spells CASSLNGPQNTGELFF. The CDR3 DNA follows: TGTGCCAGCAGCTTAAACGGTCCCCAGAACACCGGGGAGCTGTTTTTT.

The CDR3, as DNA: TGTGCCAGCAGCCGGGACCTGCCGACTTACAATGAGCAGTTCTTC. Translation: CASSRDLPTYNEQFF. This chain uses TRBV11-2 with TRBJ2-1, with D perhaps matching TRBD1 or TRBD2 (5 bases each). Germline V gene lookup returns CDR1 SGHAT and CDR2 FQNNGV. This CDR3 is 15 amino acids long. V was trimmed by 5 bases and J by 4 bases, leaving 15 bases between them.

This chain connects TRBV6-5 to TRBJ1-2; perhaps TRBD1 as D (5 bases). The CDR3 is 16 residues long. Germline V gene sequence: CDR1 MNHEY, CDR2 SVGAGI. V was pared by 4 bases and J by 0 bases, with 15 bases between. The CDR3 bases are TGTGCCAGCAGTTCTTCCCGACAGTGGGCTAACTATGGCTACACCTTC. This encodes CASSSSRQWANYGYTF.

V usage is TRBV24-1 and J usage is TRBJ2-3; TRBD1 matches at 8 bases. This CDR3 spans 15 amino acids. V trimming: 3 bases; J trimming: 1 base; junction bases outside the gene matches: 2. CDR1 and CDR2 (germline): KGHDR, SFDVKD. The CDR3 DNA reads TGTGCCACCAGTGATCCGGGACAGGGCACAGATACGCAGTATTTT. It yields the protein CATSDPGQGTDTQYF.

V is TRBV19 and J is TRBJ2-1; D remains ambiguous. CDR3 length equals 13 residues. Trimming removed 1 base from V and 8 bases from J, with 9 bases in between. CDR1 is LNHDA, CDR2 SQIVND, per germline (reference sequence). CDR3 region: CASSIVAGYEQFF. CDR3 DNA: TGTGCCAGTAGTATAGTGGCCGGGTATGAGCAGTTCTTC.

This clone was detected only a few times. The CDR3 here is CASSQRGDNEKLFF. The CDR3 DNA follows: TGTGCCAGCAGTCAAAGGGGGGATAATGAAAAACTGTTTTTT. The chain is built from TRBV6-5 and TRBJ1-4, with D tentatively TRBD1 (6 bases). This CDR3 has 14 residues. Germline V gene sequence: CDR1 MNHEY, CDR2 SVGAGI. The V end was cut by 5 bases, the J end by 4 bases, with 11 bases between.